This T cell receptor beta chain is from a study of CD8 T cells in ankylosing spondylitis. Points from the study as a whole: Seemingly characteristic of ankylosing spondylitis blood was a TCR beta motif consisting of eight highly homologous variants. Reportedly, matched ankylosing spondylitis synovial fluid was significantly enriched for disease-linked clones. Past studies reported some motif variants in reactive arthritis synovial fluid and blood.

The germline V and J ends were trimmed by 5 bases and 1 base, with 10 bases remaining between them. The CDR3 has 14 residues. TCRdb independently ran MiXCR on the 5' RACE reads; one entry per CDR3 protein. The profile shows around 210,000 distinct CDR3 sequences, 8.2% of them singletons. A word on this clonotype: The antigen is not known.

The TCR was taken from a female donor with ankylosing spondylitis or in good health (not recorded which). The sample comprised blood, either unsorted or a sorted T cell fraction (not recorded which). This sequence joins TRBV23-1 and TRBJ2-3; D not resolved. TRBV23-1 qualifies as an ORF whose function is uncertain. CDR3 loop: CASSLNRGTDTQYF. CDR3 sequence (DNA): TGCGCCAGCAGTTTGAATCGAGGCACAGATACGCAGTATTTT.